This record covers a single T cell receptor beta chain. Clinical histories supplied by participants themselves formed the basis of cohort assignment. The sample originates from a study of blood T cell repertoires in COVID-19. Original processing notes: By means of reference gene primer amplification, nucleated cell counts were estimated. Sequencing used immunoSEQ multiplex PCR; TCRdb keeps in-frame clones, though not all of them. The DNA was the basis for D and trimming; V, J and clone size are from that table. In the table there are fewer than 350,000 clones, 85% to 90% of which are singletons. This CDR3 is 12 amino acids long. The germline V gene has CDR1 MDHEN and CDR2 SYDVKM. The V and J ends lost 9 bases and 5 bases respectively, with 14 bases between them.

The gene calls are TRBV28 and TRBJ2-7; possibly TRBD1 for D (6 bases). The material sequenced was PBMCs or T cells enriched from blood (not recorded which). The sequence derives from a young woman with acute COVID-19. This chain's CDR3 is CASGAAGDEQYF. As DNA, the CDR3 is TGTGCCAGTGGGGCGGCAGGGGACGAGCAGTACTTC.